This TCR beta chain was sequenced for a study of blood T cells in healthy people across ages. Study context: Through template switching, about one barcoded beta molecule was captured per two T cells, as measured in model experiments. Study findings and constraints: Conclusively comparing naive with antigen-experienced cells was impossible with unsorted PBMCs.

V was cut by 7 bases and J by 10 bases, with 17 bases left in between. This CDR3 contains 13 residues. Regarding this clonotype: Its antigen is not identified.

Primers used in a second PCR of roughly 7 to 12 cycles were a sample-barcoded 5' primer and a J-beta primer mix. Sequencing yielded, for each sample, at least 2.5 million paired-end reads carrying CDR3. One entry per CDR3 protein results from TCRdb running MiXCR on the 5' RACE reads. The profile shows hundreds of thousands of distinct CDR3 sequences, around 43% of them singletons. The V call is TRBV12-3 or TRBV12-4, the J call TRBJ2-1; no clear D gene. The specimen was blood. The source of this sequence is a man in his fifties or sixties in good health. The CDR3 coding sequence is TGTGCCAGCACCAAGGGCCCTTCGAACGAGCAGTTCTTC. As protein: CASTKGPSNEQFF.